The sample holds a few counts of the clone carrying this T cell receptor (beta chain). This CDR3 contains 14 residues. Germline CDR1 MGHDK, CDR2 SYGVNS. The V and J ends lost 1 base and 1 base respectively, with 7 bases between them. The data stem from a study of T cells in Graves' hyperthyroidism and ophthalmopathy. There were TCR beta CDR3 regions amplified from RNA transcripts. TCR CDR3 underwent first-round RT-PCR with the HTBI primer set. TCRdb re-derived calls from the multiplex PCR reads in MiXCR, one entry per CDR3 protein. Here the sample spans some 620,000 distinct CDR3 sequences, around 15% being singletons.

This clonotype was sampled from a woman aged 25 to 39 with Graves' hyperthyroidism. Sample: blood. The gene calls are TRBV25-1 and TRBJ2-5; no reliable D call. The CDR3: CASSEFRGQETQYF. CDR3 bases: TGTGCCAGCAGTGAATTCCGTGGCCAAGAGACCCAGTACTTC.